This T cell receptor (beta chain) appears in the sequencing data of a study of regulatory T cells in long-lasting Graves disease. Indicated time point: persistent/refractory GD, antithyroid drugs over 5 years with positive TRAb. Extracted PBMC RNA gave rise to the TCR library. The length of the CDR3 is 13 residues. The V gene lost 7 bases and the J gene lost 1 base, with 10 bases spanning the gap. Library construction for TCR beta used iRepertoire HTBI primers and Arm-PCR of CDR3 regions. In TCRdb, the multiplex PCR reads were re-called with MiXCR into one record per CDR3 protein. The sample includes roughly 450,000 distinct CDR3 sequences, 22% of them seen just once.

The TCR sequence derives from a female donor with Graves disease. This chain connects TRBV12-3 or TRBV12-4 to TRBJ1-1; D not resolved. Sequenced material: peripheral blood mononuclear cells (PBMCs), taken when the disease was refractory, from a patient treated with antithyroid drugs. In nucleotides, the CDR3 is TGTGCCAGCACAACTCACGAGAACACTGAAGCTTTCTTT. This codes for CASTTHENTEAFF.